Here is one T cell receptor (beta chain) with its context. This sample was included in a study of blood T cell repertoires in COVID-19. As for the study in general: Researchers got acute and convalescent COVID-19 samples from the United States, Italy and Spain. From T cells, B-cell-depleted T cells, or PBMCs came the material, which was cDNA or gDNA.

The CDR3 is 14 residues long. V was clipped by 5 bases and J by 2 bases; unmatched bases: 4. Germline V CDR1 and CDR2: SEHNR, FQNEAQ (reference sequence). As originally analysed: For nucleated cells, counts were estimated from reference gene primer amplification. The table came from immunoSEQ multiplex PCR; TCRdb's copy has only in-frame clones and leaves some out. V and J calls and clone size are those listed in that table; D and trimming were worked out from the DNA. Here the sample spans roughly 270,000 clones, 85% being singletons. The source of this sequence is a man aged 45-65 years with active or convalescent COVID-19. This rearrangement joins TRBV7-9 to TRBJ1-2; 8 nucleotides align to TRBD1. Specimen: peripheral blood. This CDR3 is CASSTGTGNYGYTF. CDR3 nucleotides: TGTGCCAGCAGCACCGGGACAGGAAACTATGGCTACACCTTC.